One sample yielded the 16 T cell receptor beta chains listed below, sequenced in a study of T cells in Graves' hyperthyroidism and ophthalmopathy. Template material for amplifying TCR beta CDR3 regions consisted of RNA transcripts. The primer set for the first-round RT-PCR of the TCR CDR3 was HTBI. TCRdb re-called the multiplex PCR reads through MiXCR, storing one row per CDR3 protein. The repertoire holds fewer than 350,000 distinct CDR3 sequences, 15% to 20% seen once, with around 15% in the top ten. Sequences were obtained from blood. Source of these receptors: a woman between 40 and 50 years old with Graves' ophthalmopathy.

This clonotype was seen ten or more times. V gene TRBV20-1 combines with J gene TRBJ2-5; TRBD2 matches at 12 bases. Losses at the gene ends were 1 base for V and 5 bases for J; bases not matched to a gene: 5. The CDR3 runs to 15 residues. In germline, CDR1 is DFQATT, CDR2 SNEGSKA (reference sequence). The CDR3 spells CSARGVLAGGETQYF. CDR3 nucleotides: TGCAGTGCTAGAGGGGTACTAGCGGGAGGCGAGACCCAGTACTTC.

This clonotype was found many times. The chain combines TRBV30 with TRBJ1-5, with a weak D call TRBD1 (6 bases). V was shortened by 4 bases and J by 9 bases, with 16 bases between the two germline ends. Germline V gene sequence: CDR1 GTSNPN, CDR2 SVGIG (reference sequence). The CDR3 extends over 13 amino acids. CDR3 DNA: TGTGCCTGGACCGGGACACCTCAGGGGCCCCAGCATTTT. Translation gives CAWTGTPQGPQHF.

Ten or more counts support this clonotype. CDR3 nucleotide sequence: TGCAGTGCTCGTCCCGGGACAGGGGACTACGAGCAGTACTTC. Its protein is CSARPGTGDYEQYF. This chain connects TRBV20-1 to TRBJ2-7; 10 bases align to TRBD1. Germline V CDR1 and CDR2: DFQATT, SNEGSKA (reference sequence). This CDR3 has 14 residues. V shed 5 bases, J shed 3 bases, and the junction held 7 bases outside the gene matches.

This clonotype has just a few counts. The genes are TRBV11-2 and TRBJ2-5; D is possibly TRBD1 (5 bases). The germline V and J ends were trimmed by 1 base and 3 bases, with 12 bases remaining between them. CDR1 and CDR2 from the germline V gene are SGHAT and FQNNGV. This CDR3 spans 15 amino acids. The CDR3 sequence: CASSLGGSPKETQYF. CDR3 nucleotides: TGTGCCAGCAGCTTAGGGGGCTCCCCGAAAGAGACCCAGTACTTC.

As for this clonotype: The junction shows a germline mismatch at one end, possibly a read error. The genes are TRBV28 and TRBJ2-5; D might be TRBD1 (5 bases). The CDR3 length is 13 residues. Germline CDR1 is MDHEN and CDR2 is SYDVKM. CDR3: CARSTGHQETQYF. CDR3 DNA sequence: TGTGCCAGAAGTACCGGACACCAAGAGACACAGTACTTC.

This clonotype was counted ten times or more. The chain carries TRBV10-3 and TRBJ1-1; D uncertain. Germline CDR1 and CDR2: ENHRY and SYGVKD. This CDR3 contains 13 residues. V was trimmed by 9 bases and J by 1 base, leaving 12 bases between them. The CDR3 DNA sequence: TGTGCCATGCGAGGGATTAAGAACACTGAAGCTTTCTTT. This encodes CAMRGIKNTEAFF.

This clonotype was detected many times. The chain is built from TRBV10-3 and TRBJ1-3, with D hard to call. The CDR3 runs 14 residues. Germline CDR1 reads ENHRY; CDR2 reads SYGVKD. Between the trimmed V and J ends, which lost 5 bases and 8 bases, there was a span of 16 bases. This CDR3 reads CAISPTGLSYTIYF. DNA for the CDR3: TGTGCCATCAGTCCGACGGGATTGTCGTACACCATATATTTT.

This clonotype was detected many times. The chain joins TRBV27 to TRBJ1-5; D is undetermined. The V end lost 8 bases, the J end lost 4 bases, and 9 bases lay between the germline ends. Germline V gene data show CDR1 as MNHEY and CDR2 as SMNVEV (reference sequence). The CDR3 is made up of 12 amino acids. For the CDR3, the DNA is TGTGCCAGCGGAGTAAAAAATCAGCCCCAGCATTTT. This codes for CASGVKNQPQHF.

This clonotype has a count of ten or more. V is TRBV27 and J is TRBJ2-2; D may be TRBD2 (5 bases). This CDR3 is 14 amino acids long. The germline CDR1 and CDR2 sequences are MNHEY and SMNVEV (reference sequence). The ends were cut back, 3 bases at V and 4 bases at J, with 9 bases in the middle. The CDR3 nucleotides read TGTGCCAGCAGTTTTATCGAGGGCACCGGGGAGCTGTTTTTT. Translating it yields CASSFIEGTGELFF.

The sample holds many counts of this clonotype. The V call is TRBV5-1, the J call TRBJ2-7; a weak D match, TRBD2 (6 bases). The CDR3 totals 14 residues. V dropped 4 bases and J dropped 0 bases, with 11 bases sitting between them. Germline CDR1 and CDR2: SGHRS and YFSETQ. CDR3 amino acids: CASSRGLNSYEQYF. CDR3 DNA: TGCGCCAGCAGCCGGGGACTTAACTCCTACGAGCAGTACTTC.

This clonotype appeared many times. The V gene is TRBV12-3 or TRBV12-4, the J gene TRBJ1-2; 8 bases match TRBD1. V was clipped by 3 bases and J by 6 bases; unmatched bases: 12. CDR3 length: 16 amino acids. The CDR3 sequence: CASSFARTGKIDGYTF. In nucleotides, the CDR3 is TGTGCCAGCAGTTTCGCCCGGACAGGGAAGATTGATGGCTACACCTTC.

This clonotype was observed at least ten times. This chain uses TRBV28 with TRBJ1-1; tentative D call: TRBD1 (6 bases). The germline V gene encodes CDR1 MDHEN and CDR2 SYDVKM. The CDR3 length is 15 residues. Trimming shortened V by 6 bases and J by 1 base, and 15 bases separated the two germline ends. For the CDR3, the DNA is TGTGCCAGCAGAGCGGCGGGACAAGGGAACACTGAAGCTTTCTTT. This gives the protein CASRAAGQGNTEAFF.

V usage is TRBV6-2 or TRBV6-3 and J usage is TRBJ2-5; D is unclear. V was shortened by 5 bases and J by 5 bases, with 9 bases between the two germline ends. This CDR3 comprises 12 residues. Germline values: CDR1 MNHEY, CDR2 SVGEGT. Here the CDR3 reads CASSRISETQYF. CDR3 sequence (DNA): TGTGCCAGCAGTAGGATTTCGGAGACCCAGTACTTC.

This chain connects TRBV12-3 or TRBV12-4 to TRBJ2-7, with 10 nucleotides matching TRBD2. CDR3 length: 16 amino acids. V shed 2 bases and J 0 bases; nucleotides not matched to a gene: 4. The CDR3 loop is CASSLRPSGSSYEQYF. In nucleotides, the CDR3 is TGTGCCAGCAGTTTACGTCCTAGCGGGAGCTCCTACGAGCAGTACTTC.

This clonotype has at least ten counts. The chain has TRBV6-5 and TRBJ1-2; a weak D match, TRBD1 (6 bases). CDR1 and CDR2 from the germline V gene are MNHEY and SVGAGI. This CDR3 region has 14 residues. V lost 6 bases and J 8 bases, leaving 19 bases between the germline ends. CDR3 protein: CASRLGAVWGGYTF. The DNA of the CDR3 is TGTGCCAGCAGGCTGGGGGCCGTCTGGGGGGGCTACACCTTC.

The table lists this clonotype with many counts. The V gene is TRBV4-2, the J gene TRBJ2-6; D is unclear. V was shortened by 0 bases and J by 0 bases, with 6 bases between the two germline ends. This CDR3 has 16 residues. The V gene's germline CDR1 is LGHNA and CDR2 YNFKEQ. CDR3 nucleotide sequence: TGTGCCAGCAGCCAAGATCGCTTCTCTGGGGCCAACGTCCTGACTTTC. Encoded protein: CASSQDRFSGANVLTF.